This T cell receptor beta chain was captured in a study of radiation and T cells in renal cell carcinoma. Study context: Nephrectomy followed 15 Gy stereotactic body radiation by 4 weeks.

In regard to this clone: Antigen: not known.

Documented time point: blood 2 weeks post-SBRT. Documented treatment: 15 Gy SBRT to primary tumor, nephrectomy 4 weeks later. Blood was sampled at baseline, 2 weeks and 4 weeks after SBRT. This CDR3 has 13 amino acids. Germline V lookup: CDR1 MNHNS, CDR2 SASEGT. The V gene end was trimmed by 6 bases and the J gene end by 4 bases; junction bases not matched to a gene: 2. TCRdb keeps only in-frame clones here, not all; method: immunoSEQ multiplex PCR. The sample lists 120,000 or so clones, 75% to 85% occurring once. Study-level points and caveats: Top tumor clonotypes rose in blood 2 weeks post-radiation, then contracted.

The rearrangement uses TRBV6-1 and TRBJ1-2; 10 bases are a match to TRBD1. This TCR derives from a woman aged 60-75 years with renal cell carcinoma. The sequencing here drew on blood, taken from a patient whose treatment included radiotherapy and nephrectomy. The CDR3 protein is CASSDRGPYGYTF. The CDR3 DNA follows: TGTGCCAGCAGCGACAGGGGGCCCTATGGCTACACCTTC.